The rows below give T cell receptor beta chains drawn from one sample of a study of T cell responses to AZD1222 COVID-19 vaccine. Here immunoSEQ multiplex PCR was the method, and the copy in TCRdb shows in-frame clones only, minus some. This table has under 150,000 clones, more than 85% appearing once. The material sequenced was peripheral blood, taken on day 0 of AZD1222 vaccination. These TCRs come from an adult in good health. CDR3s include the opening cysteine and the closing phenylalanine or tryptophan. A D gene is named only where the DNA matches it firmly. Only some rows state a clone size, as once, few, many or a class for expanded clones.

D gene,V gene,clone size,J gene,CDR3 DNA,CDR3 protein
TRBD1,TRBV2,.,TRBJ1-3,TGTGCCAGCAGTGATAGGAGGACAGGGGGCGCTCGAAACACCATATATTTT,CASSDRRTGGARNTIYF
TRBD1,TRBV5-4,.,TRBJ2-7,TGTGCCAGCAGCTTCCAAGACAGGGGACGGGACGAGCAGTACTTC,CASSFQDRGRDEQYF
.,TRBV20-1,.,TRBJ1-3,TGCAGTGCTAGAGTTGGAAACACCATATATTTT,CSARVGNTIYF
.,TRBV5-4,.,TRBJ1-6,TGTGCCAGCAGCTTGACAGTTTATAATTCACCCCTCCACTTT,CASSLTVYNSPLHF
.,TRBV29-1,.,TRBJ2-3,TGCAGCGTTGACACAACCACAGATACGCAGTATTTT,CSVDTTTDTQYF
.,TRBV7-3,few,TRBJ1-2,TGTGCCAGCAGCGCATCGCAGCAAACAGGGTCCTATGGCTACACCTTC,CASSASQQTGSYGYTF
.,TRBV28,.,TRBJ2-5,TGTGCCAGCAGTTCTAGACGGACCCAAGAGACCCAGTACTTC,CASSSRRTQETQYF
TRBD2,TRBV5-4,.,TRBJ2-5,TGTGCCAGCAGCTTGGAACCTAGCGGGGAAGAGACCCAGTACTTC,CASSLEPSGEETQYF
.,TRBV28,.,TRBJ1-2,TGTGCCAGCAGTTCTCAGGGCCACCTGGGGGGCTACACCTTC,CASSSQGHLGGYTF
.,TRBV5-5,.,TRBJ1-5,TGTGCCAGCAGCTTGAGCCGGGAGGGTAATCAGCCCCAGCATTTT,CASSLSREGNQPQHF
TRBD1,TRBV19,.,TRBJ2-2,TGTGCCAGTAGATCCGGGACAGGGGGGACCGGGGAGCTGTTTTTT,CASRSGTGGTGELFF
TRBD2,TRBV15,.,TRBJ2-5,TGTGCCACCAGCTCAGTCAGGCTAGCGGGAGTGGGGGGCGAGACCCAGTACTTC,CATSSVRLAGVGGETQYF
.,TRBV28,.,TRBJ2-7,TGTGCCAGCAGTAACACGGGACTTCCCTACGAGCAGTACTTC,CASSNTGLPYEQYF
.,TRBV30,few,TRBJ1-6,TGTGCCTGGAGAGATGCGATGTCACCCCTCCACTTT,CAWRDAMSPLHF
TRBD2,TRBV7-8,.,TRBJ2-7,TGTGCCAGCAGCTTCCTTGGGACTAGTCCTCTAAACCTCTACGAGCAGTACTTC,CASSFLGTSPLNLYEQYF
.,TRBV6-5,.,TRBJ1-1,TGTGCCAGCAGTCGACACCCATCTGATGAAGCTTTCTTT,CASSRHPSDEAFF